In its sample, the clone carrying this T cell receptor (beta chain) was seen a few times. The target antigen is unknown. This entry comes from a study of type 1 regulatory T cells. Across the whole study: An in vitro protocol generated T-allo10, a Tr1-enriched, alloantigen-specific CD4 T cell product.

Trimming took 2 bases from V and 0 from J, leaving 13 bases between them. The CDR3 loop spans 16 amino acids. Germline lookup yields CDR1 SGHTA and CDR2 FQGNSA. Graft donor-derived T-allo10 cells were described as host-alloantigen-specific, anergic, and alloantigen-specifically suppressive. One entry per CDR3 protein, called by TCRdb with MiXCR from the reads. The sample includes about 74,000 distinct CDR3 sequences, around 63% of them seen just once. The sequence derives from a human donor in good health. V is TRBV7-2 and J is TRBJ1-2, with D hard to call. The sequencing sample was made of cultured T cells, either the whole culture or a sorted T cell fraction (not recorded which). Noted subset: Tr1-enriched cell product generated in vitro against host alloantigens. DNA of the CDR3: TGTGCCAGCAGCTTAAGAGTTCGGCTTGCTAACTATGGCTACACCTTC. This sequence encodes CASSLRVRLANYGYTF.